The rows below give T cell receptor beta chains drawn from one sample of a study of chemoradiotherapy in HPV16-positive cancers. Sequencing was performed with immunoSEQ multiplex PCR; in TCRdb, only in-frame clones are kept and a portion is missing. The sample has 8,500 to 9,000 clones; approximately 71% are singletons. Sampling was conducted from a patient who underwent chemoradiotherapy. The receptor source for this set is a human donor with HPV-associated anogenital cancer. Each CDR3 is given with its conserved first and last residue. D genes are given only for firm matches. Rows give clone size only sometimes, using once, few, many, or a class for an expanded clone.

cdr3_nt: TGCGCCAGCAGTGAGTCTGGGGCGCAAGCCAATGAGCAGTTCTTC
cdr3_aa: CASSESGAQANEQFF
clone_size: NA
j_call: TRBJ2-1
v_call: TRBV10-1
d_call: NA

cdr3_nt: TGTGCCAGCAGCCAAGGGGGGTTCGGGGCGAGTGAAAAACTGTTTTTT
cdr3_aa: CASSQGGFGASEKLFF
clone_size: NA
j_call: TRBJ1-4
v_call: TRBV4-2
d_call: NA

cdr3_nt: TGTGCCAGCAGCTCGAGGGCGGGGGGCGGCTATGGCTACACCTTC
cdr3_aa: CASSSRAGGGYGYTF
clone_size: few
j_call: TRBJ1-2
v_call: TRBV27
d_call: NA

cdr3_nt: TGTGCCAGCAGCCCTCCATGGGGCGGTGAAGCTTTCTTT
cdr3_aa: CASSPPWGGEAFF
clone_size: NA
j_call: TRBJ1-1
v_call: TRBV14
d_call: NA

cdr3_nt: TGTGCCAGTAGTATAGATGGTGGGACAGGGGATGGCTACACCTTC
cdr3_aa: CASSIDGGTGDGYTF
clone_size: NA
j_call: TRBJ1-2
v_call: TRBV19
d_call: TRBD1

cdr3_nt: TGCGCCAGCAGCTTCGGTCCGAACACTGAAGCTTTCTTT
cdr3_aa: CASSFGPNTEAFF
clone_size: few
j_call: TRBJ1-1
v_call: TRBV5-1
d_call: NA

cdr3_nt: TGTGCCAGCAGCTTAACCGGGGGCCCCCACTTC
cdr3_aa: CASSLTGGPHF
clone_size: NA
j_call: TRBJ2-5
v_call: TRBV13
d_call: NA

cdr3_nt: TGTGCCAGCAGCCTTGACAGGGGTGAGACCGGGGAGCTGTTTTTT
cdr3_aa: CASSLDRGETGELFF
clone_size: NA
j_call: TRBJ2-2
v_call: TRBV5-8
d_call: TRBD1

cdr3_nt: TGTGCCATCAGTGGGAGGAAATCCTACGAGCAGTACTTC
cdr3_aa: CAISGRKSYEQYF
clone_size: NA
j_call: TRBJ2-7
v_call: TRBV10-3
d_call: NA

cdr3_nt: TGTGCCAGCAGCGTAGGGGGGGGTGATACGCAGTATTTT
cdr3_aa: CASSVGGGDTQYF
clone_size: few
j_call: TRBJ2-3
v_call: TRBV9
d_call: TRBD2

cdr3_nt: TGTGCCAGCAGACGGACGAGCGATACAGATACGCAGTATTTT
cdr3_aa: CASRRTSDTDTQYF
clone_size: NA
j_call: TRBJ2-3
v_call: TRBV6-6
d_call: NA

cdr3_nt: TGTGCCTGGAGTCCAGGGGGCCTCGGGAGCTCTGGAAACACCATATATTTT
cdr3_aa: CAWSPGGLGSSGNTIYF
clone_size: NA
j_call: TRBJ1-3
v_call: TRBV30
d_call: TRBD1

cdr3_nt: TGTGCCAGCAGTTACGCGGGACAGGGGGTCCACGAGCAGTACTTC
cdr3_aa: CASSYAGQGVHEQYF
clone_size: NA
j_call: TRBJ2-7
v_call: TRBV6-5
d_call: TRBD1

cdr3_nt: TGTGCCAGCACTTTTGGTTCAGGGCCCACCGGGGAGCTGTTTTTT
cdr3_aa: CASTFGSGPTGELFF
clone_size: few
j_call: TRBJ2-2
v_call: TRBV5-6
d_call: NA

cdr3_nt: TGCGCCAGCAGCTTGGCCGGGGGAGGGCAAGAGACCCAGTACTTC
cdr3_aa: CASSLAGGGQETQYF
clone_size: NA
j_call: TRBJ2-5
v_call: TRBV5-1
d_call: TRBD2

cdr3_nt: TGTGCCAGCAGCTACAGGGGAACGAACACTGAAGCTTTCTTT
cdr3_aa: CASSYRGTNTEAFF
clone_size: NA
j_call: TRBJ1-1
v_call: TRBV11-2
d_call: TRBD1

cdr3_nt: TGTGCCAGCAGCTTAGTACGGAACACTGAAGCTTTCTTT
cdr3_aa: CASSLVRNTEAFF
clone_size: once
j_call: TRBJ1-1
v_call: TRBV11-2
d_call: NA

cdr3_nt: TGTGCCAGCAGGGATCCAGGGGGGGCCAACGTCCTGACTTTC
cdr3_aa: CASRDPGGANVLTF
clone_size: once
j_call: TRBJ2-6
v_call: TRBV6-1
d_call: NA

cdr3_nt: TGTGCCACCGACAGCTGGGATGAAAAACTGTTTTTT
cdr3_aa: CATDSWDEKLFF
clone_size: NA
j_call: TRBJ1-4
v_call: TRBV28
d_call: NA

cdr3_nt: TGTGCCAGCAGCTTATCGCCGACGGGAGTTACCGGGGAGCTGTTTTTT
cdr3_aa: CASSLSPTGVTGELFF
clone_size: NA
j_call: TRBJ2-2
v_call: TRBV7-6
d_call: NA

cdr3_nt: TGTGCCAGTAGTGCCAACAGGGGGCAAGCTGAAGCTTTCTTT
cdr3_aa: CASSANRGQAEAFF
clone_size: NA
j_call: TRBJ1-1
v_call: TRBV19
d_call: TRBD1

cdr3_nt: TGCGCCAGCAGCTTGGAGGGACAGGGAAGCTATGGCTACACCTTC
cdr3_aa: CASSLEGQGSYGYTF
clone_size: NA
j_call: TRBJ1-2
v_call: TRBV5-1
d_call: TRBD1

cdr3_nt: TGTGCCAGCAGCTTGGAGCCTAGCGGGGGAATAGGAAATGAGCAGTTCTTC
cdr3_aa: CASSLEPSGGIGNEQFF
clone_size: NA
j_call: TRBJ2-1
v_call: TRBV5-5
d_call: TRBD2

cdr3_nt: TGTGCCAGTAGTATAAGAGGACAGGAAGAAGCTTTCTTT
cdr3_aa: CASSIRGQEEAFF
clone_size: NA
j_call: TRBJ1-1
v_call: TRBV19
d_call: TRBD1

cdr3_nt: TGCGCCAGCAGTGAGTCCCAGGGCGACGAGCAGTACTTC
cdr3_aa: CASSESQGDEQYF
clone_size: few
j_call: TRBJ2-7
v_call: TRBV10-1
d_call: NA

cdr3_nt: TGTGCCAGCAGTCCGGGACTAGCGGGAGAGGGGGAAGAGACCCAGTACTTC
cdr3_aa: CASSPGLAGEGEETQYF
clone_size: NA
j_call: TRBJ2-5
v_call: TRBV28
d_call: TRBD2

cdr3_nt: TGTGCCAGCAGCTTGGCCCCGGGACAGGGATCCTACGAGCAGTACTTC
cdr3_aa: CASSLAPGQGSYEQYF
clone_size: NA
j_call: TRBJ2-7
v_call: TRBV5-4
d_call: TRBD1

cdr3_nt: TGTGCCAGCAGCCGGACAGGGGGCACTGAAGCTTTCTTT
cdr3_aa: CASSRTGGTEAFF
clone_size: NA
j_call: TRBJ1-1
v_call: TRBV7-9
d_call: TRBD1

cdr3_nt: TGTGCCAGCTCACCTCAAGGGACAGGGATCGAGCAGTACTTC
cdr3_aa: CASSPQGTGIEQYF
clone_size: NA
j_call: TRBJ2-7
v_call: TRBV18
d_call: TRBD1

cdr3_nt: TGTGCCAGCAGTCCCATGAGAGGCGGGGGGGCAAATGAGCAGTTCTTC
cdr3_aa: CASSPMRGGGANEQFF
clone_size: NA
j_call: TRBJ2-1
v_call: TRBV2
d_call: TRBD2

cdr3_nt: TGTGCCAGCAGCGCAGTGAGCGGAGTTTACAATGAGCAGTTCTTC
cdr3_aa: CASSAVSGVYNEQFF
clone_size: NA
j_call: TRBJ2-1
v_call: TRBV9
d_call: NA

cdr3_nt: TGTGCCAGCAGTGTGTCGGGAGTCCACGAGCAGTACTTC
cdr3_aa: CASSVSGVHEQYF
clone_size: NA
j_call: TRBJ2-7
v_call: TRBV2
d_call: NA

cdr3_nt: TGTGCCAGCAGCTTATTTTCTGGACAGAACACTGAAGCTTTCTTT
cdr3_aa: CASSLFSGQNTEAFF
clone_size: NA
j_call: TRBJ1-1
v_call: TRBV7-2
d_call: NA